The sequence of this T cell receptor beta chain was determined in a study of molecular identifiers for immune sequencing clone quantification. Findings and limits, study-wide: With a barcode shared among identical TCR molecules, highly expanded clone sizes could be underestimated. Naive cells had under 1% of molecules in clones above 20 RNA copies, effectors over 98%. Spiked Jurkat TCR RNA equal to one cell could reportedly be picked out among one million naive cells.

Listed TCR primers, together with previously described methods, were used for the bulk TCR libraries. TCRdb redid the calling of the PCR reads with MiXCR, one entry per CDR3 protein. This sample has over 70,000 distinct CDR3 sequences; 20% to 30% occur once, and the top ten carry 0.75% to 0.9%. The CDR3 sequence is 14 residues long. Germline V gives CDR1 LGHNA, CDR2 YSLEER. The V end was cut by 0 bases, the J end by 5 bases, with 7 bases between. Details on this clonotype: Its antigen is not identified.

The receptor was derived from a human donor in good health. Some libraries in this study had Jurkat cell RNA spiked in. The specimen was naive CD8+ T cells from blood, with Jurkat cell RNA spiked in. This sample's subset: FACS-sorted CD8+CD4-CCR7+CD45RA+ naive T cells. The V and J genes are TRBV4-3 and TRBJ1-4; D is ambiguous. CDR3 coding DNA: TGCGCCAGCAGCCAAGATTTGTCGAATGAAAAACTGTTTTTT. This sequence encodes CASSQDLSNEKLFF.